Presented here are 13 T cell receptor beta chains from one specimen sequenced in a study of cytomegalovirus exposure and HLA in healthy donors. Primers for the PCR totalled 60 Vbeta and 13 Jbeta. Libraries were prepared by immunoSEQ multiplex PCR; TCRdb keeps only in-frame clonotypes and omits some of them. Among 120,000 or so clones listed, 80% to 85% were seen once. The material sequenced was PBMCs. The receptors originated from a woman aged 55-70 years in good health and CMV-seropositive.

V is TRBV7-6 and J is TRBJ2-7; 7 positions match TRBD2. V shed 4 bases, J shed 3 bases, and the junction held 6 bases outside the gene matches. The CDR3 is 14 amino acids. CDR1 and CDR2 from the germline V gene are SGHVS and FNYEAQ. DNA for the CDR3: TGTGCCAGCAGCTCGGCGGGAGCGTACTACGAGCAGTACTTC. It yields the protein CASSSAGAYYEQYF.

V gene TRBV21-1 combines with J gene TRBJ2-2; the D call of TRBD2 is as the table states it, not checked on the DNA. TRBV21-1 is designated a pseudogene. CDR3 length equals 17 residues. The CDR3 sequence is CASSKARCRGSTGKLFF. Here the CDR3 DNA reads TGTGCCAGCAGCAAAGCGCGGTGTAGAGGGAGCACCGGGAAGCTGTTTTTT.

V gene TRBV6-5 combines with J gene TRBJ2-3; a possible D gene is TRBD2 (5 bases). The CDR3 covers 13 residues. Trimming shortened V by 10 bases and J by 1 base, and 12 bases separated the two germline ends. CDR1 is MNHEY and CDR2 is SVGAGI in the germline V gene. The CDR3, as DNA: TGTGCCACCAGAAACGGGGGCACAGATACGCAGTATTTT. Translated, it gives CATRNGGTDTQYF.

J is TRBJ2-7 and V is TRBV6-6; TRBD2 aligns across 7 bases. The V segment lost 5 bases and the J segment 0 bases; nucleotides outside the gene matches: 7. Per the germline V gene, CDR1 is MNHNY and CDR2 is SVGAGI (reference sequence). The CDR3 sequence is 15 residues long. The CDR3 protein is CASSVPGGSSYEQYF. The CDR3 nucleotides are TGTGCCAGCAGTGTTCCGGGGGGAAGCTCCTACGAGCAGTACTTC.

This sequence joins TRBV11-2 and TRBJ1-5; D gene ambiguous. V lost 4 bases and J 4 bases, leaving 8 bases between the germline ends. Germline CDR1 is SGHAT and CDR2 is FQNNGV. The CDR3 consists of 13 residues. CDR3 residues: CASSSGGNQPQHF. Here the CDR3 DNA reads TGTGCCAGCAGCTCAGGTGGAAATCAGCCCCAGCATTTT.

This chain connects TRBV7-2 to TRBJ2-7; 13 bases are a match to TRBD2. J gave up 4 bases and V 4 bases, and 7 bases lay outside the gene matches. Germline CDR1 reads SGHTA; CDR2 reads FQGNSA. This CDR3 spans 16 amino acids. Written as DNA, the CDR3 is TGTGCCAGCAGCTCTCGGACTAGCGGGAGCAGATACGAGCAGTACTTC. This sequence encodes CASSSRTSGSRYEQYF.

This chain connects TRBV5-1 to TRBJ1-2, with TRBD1 matching over 7 bases. Germline loops: CDR1 SGHRS, CDR2 YFSETQ. The CDR3 is made up of 17 amino acids. V gave up 1 base and J gave up 7 bases; unmatched junction bases: 16. The CDR3 region is CASSLPPRDSLTGGYTF. The CDR3 DNA follows: TGCGCCAGCAGCTTGCCCCCTCGGGACAGCCTGACTGGTGGCTACACCTTC.

This chain connects TRBV28 to TRBJ2-7; tentative D call: TRBD1 (5 bases). This CDR3 spans 13 amino acids. V was cut by 3 bases and J by 7 bases, with 13 bases left in between. Germline CDR1 and CDR2: MDHEN and SYDVKM. DNA for the CDR3: TGTGCCAGCAGTTTCAGCGACAGAGGAGAGCAGTACTTC. Its translation is CASSFSDRGEQYF.

The V call is TRBV10-3, the J call TRBJ2-1; D remains unclear. The CDR3 covers 13 residues. Germline-derived CDR1 and CDR2 are ENHRY and SYGVKD. The ends were cut back, 7 bases at V and 7 bases at J, with 14 bases in the middle. The CDR3 sequence: CAITESNGNEQFF. CDR3 nucleotide sequence: TGTGCCATCACCGAGAGTAACGGGAATGAGCAGTTCTTC.

This chain connects TRBV7-2 to TRBJ2-7; 9 positions agree with TRBD2. Trimming took 1 base from V and 4 from J; bases not matched to a gene: 5. The CDR3 is made up of 15 amino acids. CDR1 is SGHTA and CDR2 is FQGNSA in the germline V gene. CDR3 nucleotide sequence: TGTGCCAGCAGCTTAGGAGGGCTAGCGGGGTACGAGCAGTACTTC. The encoded protein is CASSLGGLAGYEQYF.

This clone has a single count. V usage is TRBV5-6 and J usage is TRBJ2-5, with 7 bases that match TRBD2. This CDR3 region has 17 residues. Per germline, CDR1 SGHDT and CDR2 YYEEEE. V was pared by 0 bases and J by 5 bases, with 13 bases of the junction left unmatched. The CDR3 bases are TGTGCCAGCAGCTTGGCCATTCGGGCGGGAGTTGTTGAGACCCAGTACTTC. Translation: CASSLAIRAGVVETQYF. Based on the CDR3 plus reference TRBV5-6 and TRBJ2-5, the full variable domain is DAGVTQSPTHLIKTRGQQVTLRCSPKSGHDTVSWYQQALGQGPQFIFQYYEEEERQRGNFPDRFSGHQFPNYSSELNVNALLLGDSALYLCASSLAIRAGVVETQYFGPGTRLLVL.

The rearrangement links TRBV28 to TRBJ2-3, with 12 bases that match TRBD2. V shed 11 bases, J shed 4 bases, and the junction held 13 bases outside the gene matches. The CDR3 is made up of 16 amino acids. Per the germline V gene, CDR1 is MDHEN and CDR2 is SYDVKM. The CDR3 loop is CAAAGRTSGKADTQYF. The DNA for the CDR3 is TGTGCCGCAGCAGGCAGGACTAGCGGGAAAGCAGATACGCAGTATTTT.

This chain connects TRBV11-1 to TRBJ2-1; 13 nucleotides agree with TRBD2. The trim removed 11 bases at V and 8 bases at J, leaving 6 bases unmatched. Germline V gene lookup returns CDR1 SGHAT and CDR2 FQDESV (reference sequence). CDR3 length: 13 residues. This chain's CDR3 is CAVQGLAGYEQFF. The CDR3 DNA reads as TGTGCCGTGCAGGGACTAGCGGGATATGAGCAGTTCTTC. The full variable domain, with the rest looked up from reference TRBV11-1 and TRBJ2-1, is EAEVAQSPRYKITEKSQAVAFWCDPISGHATLYWYRQILGQGPELLVQFQDESVVDDSQLPKDRFSAERLKGVDSTLKIQPAELGDSAMYLCAVQGLAGYEQFFGPGTRLTVL.